The T cell receptor beta chain described here comes from a study of CD8+CD57+ T cells in acquired aplastic anemia (dated by TCRdb to the late 2010s). Notes on the research overall: DNA extracted from sorted CD4+ and CD8+ cells had a mean of roughly 3.3 ug, with a range of roughly 0.19 to 27.4 ug. A CD8+CD57+ expansion meant a frequency higher than the mean frequency seen in healthy subjects.

Overall study outcomes, separate from this receptor: Patients and healthy controls showed no significant difference in CD8+ Simpson's diversity (P=0.060). Although 25 to 30 CD8+ CDR3 sequences were shared by patients and controls, these sequences appeared highly expressed in patients and within the immunodominant clones of patients.

V lost 5 bases and J lost 1 base; the stretch between them is 8 bases long. Taken from the germline V gene (reference sequence), the CDR1 and CDR2 loops are DFQATT and SNEGSKA. From its cysteine to its phenylalanine, the CDR3 spans 12 amino acids. Of the read, only the CDR3 DNA is kept; its 36 bases are in frame from base 1. Genomic DNA was used as template for profiling of TCR beta VDJ combinations and CDR3 sequences. TCR repertoire sequencing was run on an Illumina HiSeq 2000. Concerning the study's data processing: TRBV/TRBJ rearrangement plots, CDR3 size and DJ length profiles, and Simpson's diversity index were used to evaluate the repertoires. Whichever DNA sequence was most abundant in the deep sequencing data was defined as the immunodominant clone. CDR3 amino acid sequences were checked for sharing between subjects and were compared against published repertoires and the VDJdb database. TCRdb handled the public reads itself, with Q25 trimming in fastp and clone calling in MiXCR, and kept productive beta chains. All rows with the same CDR3 protein become a single entry with the most common DNA and genes. The V and J calls were determined by TCRdb, not by the authors. The sample table records 210,000 or so distinct CDR3 sequences; roughly 45% of these occur just once. Jointly, the top ten make up 15% to 20% of the sample.

Flow cytometry had shown CD8+CD57+ cell expansion in the patients selected for sequencing. Severe acquired aplastic anemia was diagnosed in all patients according to International Study of Aplastic Anemia and Agranulocytosis and Camitta criteria. No therapy had been received by the patients at the time of blood sampling. The study deep-sequenced TCR repertoires of sorted CD4+ and CD8+ blood T cells from severe aplastic anemia patients and healthy subjects. Patients were enrolled under clinicaltrials.gov protocols 00001620, 01623167, 00001397, 00071045, 00081523 and 00961064 in the USA. Ficoll-Paque density gradient centrifugation was used to isolate peripheral blood mononuclear cells. Before DNA extraction, CD4+ and CD8+ T cells were sorted with FACS or magnetic beads. The table lists this clonotype with a few counts. The antigen this receptor binds is unknown. Base qualities are missing; no much larger clone stands one base away.

The chain is encoded by TRBV20-1 joined to TRBJ1-1; possibly the D gene is TRBD1, per 5 matching bases. The source material was sorted CD4+, CD8+, or CD8+CD57+ T cells (not recorded which) from PBMCs. This clonotype was obtained from a human donor with aplastic anemia. The CDR3 corresponds to CSAGTGNTEAFF. The DNA sequence is given as TGCAGTGCTGGGACGGGGAACACTGAAGCTTTCTTT.